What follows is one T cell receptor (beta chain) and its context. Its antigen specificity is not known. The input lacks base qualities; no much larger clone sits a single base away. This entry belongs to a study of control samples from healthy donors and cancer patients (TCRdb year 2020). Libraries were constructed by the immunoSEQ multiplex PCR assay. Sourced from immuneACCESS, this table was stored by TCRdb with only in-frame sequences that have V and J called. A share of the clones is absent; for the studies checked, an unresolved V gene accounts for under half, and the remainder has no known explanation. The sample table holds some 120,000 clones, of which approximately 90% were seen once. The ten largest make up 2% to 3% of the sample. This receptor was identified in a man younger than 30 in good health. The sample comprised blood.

The CDR3 protein sequence reads: CAWRLEGASKNIQYF. In nucleotides, the sequence is TGTGCCTGGAGGCTAGAGGGGGCGTCCAAAAACATTCAGTACTTC. The chain is made from TRBV30 and TRBJ2-4; 7 junctional bases match TRBD1. Measured from the cysteine to the phenylalanine, the CDR3 is 15 residues long. Kept here is only the CDR3 DNA, which spans 45 bases and is read in frame from base 1. CDR1 is given as GTSNPN and CDR2 as SVGIG, both from the germline V gene (reference sequence). Relative to germline, V is missing 3 bases and J is missing 2 bases, with 7 bases of the junction outside any gene match. Where the CDR3 stops, the reference TRBV30 and TRBJ2-4 genes take over; the full variable domain is SQTIHQWPATLVQPVGSPLSLECTVEGTSNPNLYWYRQAAGRGLQLLFYSVGIGQISSEVPQNLSASRPQDRQFILSSKKLLLSDSGFYLCAWRLEGASKNIQYFGAGTRLSVL.